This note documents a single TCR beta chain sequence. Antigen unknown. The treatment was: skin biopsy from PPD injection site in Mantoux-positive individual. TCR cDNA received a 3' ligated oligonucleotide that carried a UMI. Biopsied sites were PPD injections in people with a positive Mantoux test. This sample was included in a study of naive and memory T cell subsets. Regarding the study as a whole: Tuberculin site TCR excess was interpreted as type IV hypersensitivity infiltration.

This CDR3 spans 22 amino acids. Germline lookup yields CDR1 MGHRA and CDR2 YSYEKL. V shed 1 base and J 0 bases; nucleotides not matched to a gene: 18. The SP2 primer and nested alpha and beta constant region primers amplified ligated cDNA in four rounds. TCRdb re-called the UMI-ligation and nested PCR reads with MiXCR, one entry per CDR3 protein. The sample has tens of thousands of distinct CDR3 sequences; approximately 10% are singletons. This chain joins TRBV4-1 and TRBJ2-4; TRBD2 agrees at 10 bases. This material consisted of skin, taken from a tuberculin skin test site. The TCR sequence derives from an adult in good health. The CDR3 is CASSQVHIDGLAGAIAKNIQYF. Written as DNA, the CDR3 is TGCGCCAGCAGCCAAGTTCACATAGACGGTCTAGCGGGGGCGATAGCCAAAAACATTCAGTACTTC.